This T cell receptor beta chain is from a study of T-cell memory formation after mild COVID-19. TCRdb passed the 5' RACE reads through MiXCR, listing each CDR3 protein once. Of 550,000 to 700,000 distinct CDR3 sequences in the sample, 15% to 20% were seen once. From germline, CDR1 is MNHEY and CDR2 SVGAGI. This CDR3 has 18 residues. J was trimmed by 7 bases and V by 0 bases; bases with no gene match: 11. Sequences were obtained from PBMCs or a T cell subset sorted from them (not recorded which). This clonotype was obtained from an adult woman who had mild COVID-19 (a few samples of this study predate the infection). Cell type and time point are not known. The chain links TRBV6-5 to TRBJ2-1; 11 bases line up with TRBD2. The CDR3 here is CASSYSRAGTSGANEQFF. In nucleotides, the CDR3 is TGTGCCAGCAGTTACTCCCGGGCCGGGACTAGCGGAGCGAATGAGCAGTTCTTC.